Listed below are T cell receptor beta chains from one sample, sequenced in a study of T cell repertoires in cytomegalovirus infection. TCRdb called the reads again in MiXCR, with one record for every CDR3 protein. The table shows about 230,000 distinct CDR3 sequences, with approximately 7% occurring only once. The sequenced sample consisted of PBMCs. The receptors originated from a human donor in good health (CMV status not recorded). Some clones in this sample may be carry-over from other donors' samples. Both conserved end residues are part of each CDR3. A D gene is named only where the DNA matches it firmly. The size field is filled for only some rows; it gives once, few, many or a size class.

v_call,j_call,d_call,clone_size,cdr3_aa,cdr3_nt
TRBV29-1,TRBJ1-2,NA,many,CSVEEWNYGYTF,TGCAGCGTTGAGGAGTGGAACTATGGCTACACCTTC
TRBV9,TRBJ2-2,TRBD1,many,CASSAGQGAPAEVFF,TGTGCCAGCAGCGCCGGACAGGGGGCCCCGGCCGAAGTGTTTTTT
TRBV28,TRBJ1-6,NA,many,CASKQPDSPLHF,TGTGCCAGCAAACAGCCGGATTCACCCCTCCACTTT
TRBV12-5,TRBJ2-7,NA,many,CASGSYRAYEQYF,TGTGCTAGTGGTTCGTACAGGGCTTACGAGCAGTACTTC
TRBV6-2/TRBV6-3,TRBJ2-6,NA,many,CASSYARLGANVLTF,TGTGCCAGCAGTTATGCCCGTCTGGGGGCCAACGTCCTGACTTTC
TRBV4-1,TRBJ2-1,NA,many,CASSQPDREGNEQFF,TGCGCCAGCAGCCAACCTGACAGGGAGGGGAATGAGCAGTTCTTC
TRBV6-6,TRBJ2-2,TRBD2,many,CASSLGLAPPGELFF,TGTGCCAGCAGTCTGGGACTAGCTCCGCCCGGGGAGCTGTTTTTT
TRBV20-1,TRBJ2-7,NA,many,CSASDLSEDLYEQYF,TGCAGTGCTAGCGATCTAAGTGAGGATCTCTACGAGCAGTACTTC
TRBV7-2,TRBJ1-2,NA,many,CASSRDYGYTF,TGTGCCAGCAGCCGCGATTATGGCTACACCTTC
TRBV6-2/TRBV6-3,TRBJ2-2,TRBD1,many,CASSSQGAEIGELFF,TGTGCCAGCAGTTCACAGGGGGCGGAGATCGGGGAGCTGTTTTTT
TRBV15,TRBJ1-5,NA,many,CATSRSNQPQHF,TGTGCCACCAGCAGATCAAATCAGCCCCAGCATTTT
TRBV19,TRBJ2-3,TRBD2,many,CASSPYSTSGSTDTQYF,TGTGCCAGTAGTCCATATTCGACTAGCGGAAGCACAGATACGCAGTATTTT
TRBV20-1,TRBJ1-1,TRBD1,many,CSARTPGQSTEAFF,TGCAGTGCTAGGACCCCGGGACAGAGCACTGAAGCTTTCTTT
TRBV2,TRBJ2-7,NA,many,CASSEALQYF,TGTGCCAGCAGTGAAGCGCTTCAGTACTTC
TRBV5-5,TRBJ2-5,TRBD2,many,CASSSLAGRQETQYF,TGTGCCAGCAGCTCCTTAGCGGGGAGACAAGAGACCCAGTACTTC
TRBV29-1,TRBJ1-2,TRBD1,NA,CSVGGGGQVNYGYTF,TGCAGCGTTGGAGGAGGAGGACAGGTTAACTATGGCTACACCTTC
TRBV7-8,TRBJ1-6,TRBD1,few,CASSPYGTGGPLHF,TGTGCCAGCAGCCCCTACGGGACAGGAGGACCCCTCCACTTT
TRBV12-3/TRBV12-4,TRBJ2-1,TRBD1,many,CASSLGQGDYNEQFF,TGTGCCAGCAGTTTGGGACAGGGGGATTACAATGAGCAGTTCTTC
TRBV12-3/TRBV12-4,TRBJ1-1,NA,many,CASRIGTPNEAFF,TGTGCCAGCAGGATCGGGACACCGAATGAAGCTTTCTTT
TRBV7-2,TRBJ1-6,TRBD1,many,CASSLIPGGVSPLHF,TGTGCCAGCAGCTTAATCCCAGGGGGCGTTTCACCCCTCCACTTT
TRBV7-9,TRBJ2-5,TRBD1,many,CASSPRTGPRTQYF,TGTGCCAGCAGCCCCCGGACAGGTCCGCGGACCCAGTACTTC
TRBV28,TRBJ2-1,TRBD2,many,CASSSSGVYNEQFF,TGTGCCAGCAGTTCTAGCGGGGTCTACAATGAGCAGTTCTTC
TRBV6-2/TRBV6-3,TRBJ2-3,TRBD2,many,CASSSLAGHTQYF,TGTGCCAGCAGTTCCCTAGCGGGGCATACGCAGTATTTT
TRBV28,TRBJ1-4,NA,many,CASSRLDATNEKLFF,TGTGCCAGCAGCCGCCTAGATGCAACTAATGAAAAACTGTTTTTT
TRBV5-1,TRBJ1-2,NA,few,CASSQGGYDGYTF,TGCGCCAGCAGCCAAGGGGGGTACGACGGCTACACCTTC
TRBV7-2,TRBJ2-7,TRBD1,many,CASSYGPRDRGREQYF,TGTGCCAGCAGCTATGGGCCCCGGGACAGGGGGCGAGAGCAGTACTTC
TRBV20-1,TRBJ2-6,NA,few,CSAFSQPSGANVLTF,TGCAGTGCCTTCTCACAGCCCTCTGGGGCCAACGTCCTGACTTTC
TRBV14,TRBJ2-7,TRBD1,many,CASSHPGAGGGYEQYF,TGTGCCAGCAGCCATCCCGGTGCAGGGGGCGGTTACGAGCAGTACTTC
TRBV7-6,TRBJ2-7,TRBD1,many,CASSPDPGQRNYEQYF,TGTGCCAGCAGCCCCGACCCGGGACAGAGGAACTACGAGCAGTACTTC
TRBV7-8,TRBJ1-1,TRBD1,many,CASSRGQGSTEAFF,TGTGCCAGCAGCCGCGGACAGGGTAGCACTGAAGCTTTCTTT
TRBV5-1,TRBJ1-1,NA,many,CASSLIGANTEAFF,TGCGCCAGCAGCTTGATAGGGGCGAACACTGAAGCTTTCTTT
TRBV12-3/TRBV12-4,TRBJ2-1,NA,NA,CASTMGLTYNEQFF,TGTGCCAGCACCATGGGACTGACTTACAATGAGCAGTTCTTC
TRBV7-9,TRBJ2-1,TRBD1,many,CASSLGTGIYNEQFF,TGTGCCAGCAGCCTCGGGACAGGGATTTACAATGAGCAGTTCTTC
TRBV5-5,TRBJ1-1,NA,many,CASSSPVGAFF,TGTGCCAGCAGCTCTCCCGTCGGGGCTTTCTTT
TRBV20-1,TRBJ2-5,TRBD1,many,CSARTGTHQETQYF,TGCAGTGCGCGGACAGGGACCCACCAAGAGACCCAGTACTTC
TRBV13,TRBJ2-3,NA,few,CASSEGPPDTQYF,TGTGCCAGCAGCGAGGGACCACCAGATACGCAGTATTTT
TRBV7-6,TRBJ2-7,NA,many,CASSLTDGGLYEQYF,TGTGCCAGCAGCTTAACGGACGGGGGTTTATACGAGCAGTACTTC
TRBV5-1,TRBJ1-2,TRBD1,few,CASNPTGRNYGYTF,TGCGCCAGCAACCCGACAGGGCGCAACTATGGCTACACCTTC
TRBV6-5,TRBJ2-1,NA,many,CAISKGRGLEQFF,TGTGCGATCTCCAAGGGGCGGGGGCTTGAGCAGTTCTTC
TRBV4-1,TRBJ2-5,NA,many,CASSPAGQARQETQYF,TGCGCCAGCAGCCCAGCGGGACAGGCAAGACAAGAGACCCAGTACTTC
TRBV28,TRBJ1-5,TRBD1,many,CASMRGDRGREPQHF,TGTGCCAGCATGCGGGGGGACAGGGGGAGGGAGCCCCAGCATTTT
TRBV7-2,TRBJ2-1,TRBD2,many,CASNIAGYNEQFF,TGTGCCAGCAACATAGCGGGGTACAATGAGCAGTTCTTC
TRBV7-9,TRBJ2-7,NA,many,CASSLEPATYEQYF,TGTGCCAGCAGCTTAGAGCCGGCTACCTACGAGCAGTACTTC
TRBV5-1,TRBJ2-2,TRBD1,many,CASRNRQGNTGELFF,TGCGCCAGCAGGAACCGACAGGGTAACACCGGGGAGCTGTTTTTT
TRBV28,TRBJ1-1,NA,many,CASSTRVNTEAFF,TGTGCCAGCAGTACCAGGGTGAACACTGAAGCTTTCTTT
TRBV7-8,TRBJ1-2,NA,many,CASSLGDINYGYTF,TGTGCCAGCAGCCTTGGGGACATAAACTATGGCTACACCTTC
TRBV30,TRBJ1-1,NA,few,CAWTPLEAFF,TGTGCCTGGACCCCCTTAGAAGCTTTCTTT
TRBV10-2,TRBJ1-2,NA,many,CASSESDYGYTF,TGCGCCAGCAGTGAGTCTGACTATGGCTACACCTTC
TRBV6-5,TRBJ1-2,NA,many,CASSYGGANYGYTF,TGTGCCAGCAGTTATGGGGGAGCTAACTATGGCTACACCTTC
TRBV3-1,TRBJ1-3,NA,many,CASSQDDRISGNTIYF,TGTGCCAGCAGCCAAGATGACAGGATCTCTGGAAACACCATATATTTT
TRBV5-6,TRBJ1-5,NA,many,CASSLRGGEGQPQHF,TGTGCCAGCAGCTTGCGAGGGGGAGAGGGTCAGCCCCAGCATTTT
TRBV20-1,TRBJ1-2,TRBD1,few,CSARTQGKANYGYTF,TGCAGTGCTCGAACACAGGGGAAGGCTAACTATGGCTACACCTTC
TRBV20-1,TRBJ2-3,TRBD2,many,CSAEGLAGTSTDTQYF,TGCAGTGCTGAGGGACTAGCGGGGACTAGCACAGATACGCAGTATTTT